This T cell receptor beta chain comes out of a study of human T cells and chemical hapten exposure. Across the study: Variability of per-sample TCR yields stemmed mainly from small differences in pooled library volume.

This clonotype was seen ten or more times. The antigen remains undetermined. Time point given: healthy volunteer bleed at 2 weeks. Blood, whole and unfractionated, served as the source for total RNA extraction. Individual cDNA molecules each carried unique molecular identifiers attached by the library. How the authors handled the data: Samples had a median of about 96,000 TCRs, ranging roughly 20,000 to 690,600. One entry per CDR3 protein results from TCRdb running MiXCR on the RACE reads. TCRdb, not the original authors, processed these V and J calls. Of roughly 46,000 distinct CDR3 sequences listed, 4.4% are singletons. Whole-study findings and limits: Among TCRs, those above 1 in 1000 frequency were unaffected by DPC sensitization.

Trimming removed 2 bases at V and 3 bases at J, with 11 bases between. The CDR3 extends over 14 amino acids. Germline V gene data show CDR1 as SEHNR and CDR2 as FQNEAQ (reference sequence). Input material: whole blood. The clonotype was recovered from a human donor in good health. Some clones in this sample may be carry-over from other donors' samples. This chain links TRBV7-9 with TRBJ2-7; a weak D match, TRBD1 (5 bases). In DNA form, the CDR3 reads TGTGCCAGCAGCTTACAGGGCGCGCTCTACGAGCAGTACTTC. Translated: CASSLQGALYEQYF.